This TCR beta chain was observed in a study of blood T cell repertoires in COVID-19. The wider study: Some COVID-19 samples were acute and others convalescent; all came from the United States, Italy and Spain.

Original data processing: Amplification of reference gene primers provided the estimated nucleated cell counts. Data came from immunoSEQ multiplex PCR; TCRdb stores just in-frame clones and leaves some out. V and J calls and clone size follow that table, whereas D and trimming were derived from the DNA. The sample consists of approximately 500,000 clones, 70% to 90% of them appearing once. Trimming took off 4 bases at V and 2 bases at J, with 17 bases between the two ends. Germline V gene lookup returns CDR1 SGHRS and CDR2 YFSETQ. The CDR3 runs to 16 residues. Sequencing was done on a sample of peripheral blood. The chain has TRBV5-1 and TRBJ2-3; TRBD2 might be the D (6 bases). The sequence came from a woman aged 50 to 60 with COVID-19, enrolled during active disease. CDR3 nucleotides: TGCGCCAGCAGCGGAGCGGGTCGACAGTCCACAGATACGCAGTATTTT. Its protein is CASSGAGRQSTDTQYF.